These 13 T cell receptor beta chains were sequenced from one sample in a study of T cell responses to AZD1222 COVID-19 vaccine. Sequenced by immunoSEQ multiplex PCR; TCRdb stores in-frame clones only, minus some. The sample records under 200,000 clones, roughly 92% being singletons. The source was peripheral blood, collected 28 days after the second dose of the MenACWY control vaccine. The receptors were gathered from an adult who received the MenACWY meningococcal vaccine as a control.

CDR3 in amino acids: CASSLFLAGDYNEQFF. CDR3 bases: TGTGCCAGCAGCTTATTCTTAGCGGGAGACTACAATGAGCAGTTCTTC. The chain uses TRBV7-3 and TRBJ2-1; 9 bases agree with TRBD2. This CDR3 has 16 amino acids. Germline CDR1 and CDR2: SGHTA and FQGTGA. The trim removed 2 bases at V and 3 bases at J, leaving 5 bases unmatched.

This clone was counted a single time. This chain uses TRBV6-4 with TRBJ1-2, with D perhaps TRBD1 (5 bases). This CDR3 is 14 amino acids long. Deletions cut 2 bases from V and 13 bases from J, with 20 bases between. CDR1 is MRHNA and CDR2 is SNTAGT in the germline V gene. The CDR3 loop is CASSDAGPTGTRTF. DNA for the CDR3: TGTGCCAGCAGTGACGCGGGGCCTACTGGAACTCGCACCTTC.

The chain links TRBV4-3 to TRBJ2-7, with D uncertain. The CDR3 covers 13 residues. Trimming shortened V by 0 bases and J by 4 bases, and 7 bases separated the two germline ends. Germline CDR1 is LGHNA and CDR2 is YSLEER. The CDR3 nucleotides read TGCGCCAGCAGCCAAGACAGTCTTTACGAGCAGTACTTC. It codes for CASSQDSLYEQYF.

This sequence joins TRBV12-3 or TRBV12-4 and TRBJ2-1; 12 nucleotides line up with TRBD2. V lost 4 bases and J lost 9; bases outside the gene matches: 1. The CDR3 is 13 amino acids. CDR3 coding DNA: TGTGCCAGCAGTTCTAGCGGGAGGGGTGAGCAGTTCTTC. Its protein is CASSSSGRGEQFF.

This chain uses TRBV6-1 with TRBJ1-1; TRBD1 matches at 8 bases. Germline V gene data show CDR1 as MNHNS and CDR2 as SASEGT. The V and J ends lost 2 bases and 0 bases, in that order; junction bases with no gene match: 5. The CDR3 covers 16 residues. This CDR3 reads CASSEPGQGVNTEAFF. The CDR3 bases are TGTGCCAGCAGTGAACCCGGACAGGGAGTGAACACTGAAGCTTTCTTT.

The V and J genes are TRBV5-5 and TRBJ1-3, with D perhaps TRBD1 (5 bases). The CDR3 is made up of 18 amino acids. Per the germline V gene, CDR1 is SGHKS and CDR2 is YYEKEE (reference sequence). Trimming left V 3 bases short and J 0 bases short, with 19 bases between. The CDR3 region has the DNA TGTGCCAGCAGCTGGACCCGGGACCGGGGACGCTCTGGAAACACCATATATTTT. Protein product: CASSWTRDRGRSGNTIYF. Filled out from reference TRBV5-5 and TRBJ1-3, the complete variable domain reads DAGVTQSPTHLIKTRGQQVTLRCSPISGHKSVSWYQQVLGQGPQFIFQYYEKEERGRGNFPDRFSARQFPNYSSELNVNALLLGDSALYLCASSWTRDRGRSGNTIYFGEGSWLTVV.

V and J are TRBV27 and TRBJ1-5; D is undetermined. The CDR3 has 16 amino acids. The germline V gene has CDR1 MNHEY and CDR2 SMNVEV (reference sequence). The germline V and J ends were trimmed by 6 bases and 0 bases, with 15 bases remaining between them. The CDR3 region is CASRYYGYNSNQPQHF. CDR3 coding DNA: TGTGCCAGCAGGTATTATGGCTACAATAGCAATCAGCCCCAGCATTTT.

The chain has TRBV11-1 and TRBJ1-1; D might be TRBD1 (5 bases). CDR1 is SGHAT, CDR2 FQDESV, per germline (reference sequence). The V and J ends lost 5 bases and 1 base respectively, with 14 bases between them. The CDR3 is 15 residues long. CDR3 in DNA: TGTGCCAGCAGCGACCGGGGCAGGGAGAACACTGAAGCTTTCTTT. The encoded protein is CASSDRGRENTEAFF.

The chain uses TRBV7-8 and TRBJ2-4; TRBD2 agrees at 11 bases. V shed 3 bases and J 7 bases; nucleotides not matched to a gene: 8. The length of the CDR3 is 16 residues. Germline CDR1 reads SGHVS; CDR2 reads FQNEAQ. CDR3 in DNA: TGTGCCAGCAGCTTTACTTTAGCGGGAGGGGGTAACATTCAGTACTTC. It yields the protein CASSFTLAGGGNIQYF.

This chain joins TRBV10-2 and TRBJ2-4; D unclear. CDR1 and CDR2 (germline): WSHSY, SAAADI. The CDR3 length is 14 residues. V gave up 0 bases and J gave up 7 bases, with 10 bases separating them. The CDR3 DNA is TGCGCCAGCAGTGAGTCCCACTTGGGGAACATTCAGTACTTC. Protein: CASSESHLGNIQYF.

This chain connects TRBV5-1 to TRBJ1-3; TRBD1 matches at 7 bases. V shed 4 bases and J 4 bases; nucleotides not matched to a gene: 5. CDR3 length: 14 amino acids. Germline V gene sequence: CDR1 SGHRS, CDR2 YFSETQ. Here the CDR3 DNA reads TGCGCCAGCAGCATGACAGGGAGAGGAAACACCATATATTTT. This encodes CASSMTGRGNTIYF.

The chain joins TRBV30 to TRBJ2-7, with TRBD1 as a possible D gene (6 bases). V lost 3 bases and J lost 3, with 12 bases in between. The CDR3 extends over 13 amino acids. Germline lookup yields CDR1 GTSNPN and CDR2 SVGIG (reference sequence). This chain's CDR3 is CAWSLEGGYEQYF. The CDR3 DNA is TGTGCCTGGAGCCTCGAAGGGGGCTACGAGCAGTACTTC. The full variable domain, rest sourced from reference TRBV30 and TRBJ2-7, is SQTIHQWPATLVQPVGSPLSLECTVEGTSNPNLYWYRQAAGRGLQLLFYSVGIGQISSEVPQNLSASRPQDRQFILSSKKLLLSDSGFYLCAWSLEGGYEQYFGPGTRLTVT.

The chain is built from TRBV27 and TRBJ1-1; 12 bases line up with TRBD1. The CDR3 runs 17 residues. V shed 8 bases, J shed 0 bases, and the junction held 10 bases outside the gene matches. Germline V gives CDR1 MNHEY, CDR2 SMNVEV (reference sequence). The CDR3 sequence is CASLEVGQGAVNTEAFF. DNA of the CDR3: TGTGCCAGCCTGGAAGTGGGACAGGGGGCTGTGAACACTGAAGCTTTCTTT.